These 8 T cell receptor beta chains share one sample of origin, sequenced in a study of blood T cell repertoires in COVID-19. Only in-frame clones appear in the TCRdb table, and some are missing; sequencing was by immunoSEQ multiplex PCR. The repertoire holds roughly 80,000 clones, around 88% seen once, with about 7% in the top ten. Material: peripheral blood. All receptors derive from a woman of 80 years or more with acute or convalescent COVID-19.

The V gene is TRBV19, the J gene TRBJ2-1; TRBD2 matches 8 bases. The CDR3 is 11 residues long. From germline, CDR1 is LNHDA and CDR2 SQIVND (reference sequence). V gave up 6 bases and J gave up 13 bases; unmatched junction bases: 5. The CDR3 region has the DNA TGTGCCAGTAGCCCGGGGGGGCGTCAGTTCTTC. Translation gives CASSPGGRQFF.

This sequence joins TRBV5-1 and TRBJ2-1, with 10 bases aligning to TRBD2. Per germline, CDR1 SGHRS and CDR2 YFSETQ. The CDR3 loop spans 16 amino acids. With V trimmed by 1 base and J by 4 bases, 5 bases remained unmatched. DNA for the CDR3: TGCGCCAGCAGCTTGACTAGCGGGATGGTATACAATGAGCAGTTCTTC. The encoded protein is CASSLTSGMVYNEQFF.

The chain recombines TRBV12-3 or TRBV12-4 with TRBJ2-1, with TRBD2 as a possible D gene (5 bases). V lost 3 bases and J lost 2, with 5 bases in between. The CDR3 sequence is 13 residues long. CDR3 in amino acids: CASSFGTYNEQFF. CDR3 bases: TGTGCCAGCAGTTTCGGGACCTACAATGAGCAGTTCTTC.

This chain links TRBV15 with TRBJ1-2; no reliable D call. The V gene's germline CDR1 is LNHNV and CDR2 YYDKDF (reference sequence). Trimming pared 3 bases from V and 6 bases from J, leaving 14 bases between. The CDR3 consists of 14 residues. The DNA of the CDR3 is TGTGCCACCAGCAGGACTGCCTCGGGAGATGGCTACACCTTC. It yields the protein CATSRTASGDGYTF.

This rearrangement joins TRBV7-2 to TRBJ1-5; 9 nucleotides agree with TRBD1. Germline CDR1 SGHTA, CDR2 FQGNSA. The J segment lost 5 bases and the V segment lost 5 bases, leaving 1 base of the junction unmatched. The CDR3 is made up of 13 amino acids. In DNA form, the CDR3 reads TGTGCCAGCAGCCGGACAGGGGATCAGCCCCAGCATTTT. Translated: CASSRTGDQPQHF.

V gene TRBV11-3 combines with J gene TRBJ1-1; D gene ambiguous. Germline lookup yields CDR1 SGHNT and CDR2 YENEEA. The length of the CDR3 is 11 residues. V lost 1 base, J lost 8 bases, and 5 bases lay in between. CDR3 nucleotide sequence: TGTGCCAGCAGCTTAGGCGGGGAAGCTTTCTTT. Its translation is CASSLGGEAFF.

This clone appeared once. The genes are TRBV27 and TRBJ1-2; D is perhaps TRBD1 (5 bases). V lost 0 bases to trimming and J lost 5 bases, with 7 bases between them. CDR1 is MNHEY, CDR2 SMNVEV, per germline (reference sequence). This CDR3 spans 13 amino acids. The CDR3, as DNA: TGTGCCAGCAGTTTATCAGGGACTTATGGCTACACCTTC. Translated, it gives CASSLSGTYGYTF.

V is TRBV18 and J is TRBJ1-1, with D perhaps TRBD1 (5 bases). V lost 6 bases and J lost 0, with 11 bases in between. The CDR3 length is 14 residues. Germline V CDR1 and CDR2: KGHSH, LQKENI. The CDR3: CASSLTVMNTEAFF. Written as DNA, the CDR3 is TGTGCCAGCTCTCTGACAGTTATGAACACTGAAGCTTTCTTT. The full variable domain, in which reference TRBV18 and TRBJ1-1 provide the parts outside the CDR3, is NAGVMQNPRHLVRRRGQEARLRCSPMKGHSHVYWYRQLPEEGLKFMVYLQKENIIDESGMPKERFSAEFPKEGPSILRIQQVVRGDSAAYFCASSLTVMNTEAFFGQGTRLTVV.